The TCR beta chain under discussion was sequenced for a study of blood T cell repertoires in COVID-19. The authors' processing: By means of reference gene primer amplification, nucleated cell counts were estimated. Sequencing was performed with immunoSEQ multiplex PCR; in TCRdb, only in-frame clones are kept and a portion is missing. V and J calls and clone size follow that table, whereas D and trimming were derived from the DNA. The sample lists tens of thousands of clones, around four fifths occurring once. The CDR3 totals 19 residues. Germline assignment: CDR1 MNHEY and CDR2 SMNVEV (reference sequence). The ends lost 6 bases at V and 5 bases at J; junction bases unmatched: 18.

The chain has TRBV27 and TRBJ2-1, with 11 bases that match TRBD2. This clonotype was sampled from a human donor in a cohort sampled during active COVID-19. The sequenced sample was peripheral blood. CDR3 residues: CASSLRASGRLGGNNEQFF. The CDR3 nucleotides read TGTGCCAGCAGCCTTAGGGCTAGCGGGAGGTTGGGAGGGAACAATGAGCAGTTCTTC.